The entry below gives a single T cell receptor (beta chain) sequence along with its context. Its binding antigen is unknown. No much larger clone is present one base from it, and per-base qualities are unavailable. The library relied on the immunoSEQ multiplex PCR assay. TCRdb's version of the immuneACCESS table is confined to in-frame rearrangements and falls short of the full clone set. An unresolved V gene accounts for under half of the shortfall where checked; the remainder is of unknown origin. The table for this sample lists around 100,000 clones; about 90% of them were counted only once. Approximately 3.4% of the sample comes from the top ten. Trimmed from V: 6 bases; trimmed from J: 4 bases; junction bases lacking a gene match: 4. CDR1 and CDR2 are read off the germline V gene (reference sequence) as SGHNT and YYREEE. Reading from cysteine to phenylalanine, the CDR3 counts 13 amino acids. Just CDR3 DNA is preserved here, 39 bases in frame from base 1.

The data belong to a study of T cell changes during pregnancy in multiple sclerosis (dated by TCRdb to about 2019). Background on the whole study: In women with multiple sclerosis, the researchers looked at how the T cell repertoire shifted as pregnancy progressed.

Recombination connected TRBV5-4 to TRBJ2-1, and 7 junction bases match TRBD1. The source material was peripheral blood, sampled in the second trimester of pregnancy. This receptor was taken from a female donor with multiple sclerosis, enrolled in a pregnancy study. The CDR3 region reads CASTRQGYNEQFF. The base sequence is TGTGCCAGCACGCGACAGGGTTACAATGAGCAGTTCTTC.